Detailed here is one TCR beta chain. Its cognate antigen is unknown. This CDR3 contains 15 residues. Germline V gives CDR1 MDHEN, CDR2 SYDVKM. Trimming removed 2 bases from V and 4 bases from J, with 12 bases in between. The data were taken from a study of T cell responses to AZD1222 COVID-19 vaccine. Regarding the study as a whole: White British donors predominated, females outnumbered males, and clonal diversity was possibly underestimated. Compared with day 0, the breadth and depth of the Spike-specific TCR repertoire rose significantly after two doses of AZD1222. Regions 160-218 and 743-854 dominated among vaccine-associated CD4 TCRs spanning spike.

Sequenced by immunoSEQ multiplex PCR; TCRdb stores in-frame clones only, minus some. The sample consists of some 80,000 clones, over 60% of them appearing once. The sample in question was peripheral blood, obtained 28 days after the second dose of the MenACWY control vaccine. V usage is TRBV28 and J usage is TRBJ2-1; D gene unclear. The sequence derives from an adult who received the MenACWY meningococcal vaccine as a control. CDR3 coding DNA: TGTGCCAGCAGTTTAGCGGCGAACAGTTACAATGAGCAGTTCTTC. It translates to CASSLAANSYNEQFF.